These 23 T cell receptor beta chains were all obtained from the same sample, sequenced in a study of T cell responses to AZD1222 COVID-19 vaccine (dated by TCRdb to 2020 to 2023). Libraries were constructed by the immunoSEQ multiplex PCR assay. TCRdb obtained this table from immuneACCESS and retained in-frame rearrangements with V and J assigned. These tables miss some clones; where compared with another copy, unresolved V genes account for less than half of the shortfall, and the remainder is unexplained. The sample yields 58,000 or so clones; over 80% were counted once. Around 7.3% of the sample is taken by the ten largest. In light of the paper, this sample's time point label describes: baseline before first vaccination. Sample: peripheral blood, taken on day 0 of AZD1222 vaccination. The receptors were gathered from an adult in good health.

The J gene is TRBJ2-6, the V gene TRBV2; D is uncertain. The CDR3 consists of 16 residues. Between the trimmed V and J ends, which lost 1 base and 1 base, there was a span of 8 bases. The germline gives CDR1 SNHLY, CDR2 FYNNEI. In DNA form, the CDR3 reads TGTGCCAGCAGTGAAGTAGGTCGGTCTGGGGCCAACGTCCTGACTTTC. It translates to CASSEVGRSGANVLTF.

In its sample, this clone was seen once. The chain is built from TRBV9 and TRBJ1-4, with D perhaps matching TRBD1 (6 bases). This CDR3 has 15 residues. CDR1 is SGDLS and CDR2 is YYNGEE in the germline V gene. V lost 0 bases and J 2 bases, leaving 8 bases between the germline ends. The CDR3 sequence is CASSVGTVTNEKLFF. As DNA, the CDR3 is TGTGCCAGCAGCGTAGGGACAGTCACTAATGAAAAACTGTTTTTT.

This clone was seen only once. The genes are TRBV27 and TRBJ2-7, with D perhaps matching TRBD1 or TRBD2 (5 bases each). The CDR3 is 15 residues long. From germline, CDR1 is MNHEY and CDR2 SMNVEV (reference sequence). V lost 2 bases to trimming and J lost 4 bases, with 15 bases between them. CDR3 sequence: CASSLVQGRGYEQYF. The DNA of the CDR3 is TGTGCCAGCAGTTTAGTCCAGGGCAGAGGGTACGAGCAGTACTTC.

The chain links TRBV4-2 to TRBJ2-5; 9 bases align to TRBD2. The CDR3 contains 15 residues. The ends lost 5 bases at V and 0 bases at J; junction bases unmatched: 4. Germline loops: CDR1 LGHNA, CDR2 YNFKEQ. CDR3 in DNA: TGTGCCAGCAGCGCGTTAGCGGGGGACCAAGAGACCCAGTACTTC. Protein: CASSALAGDQETQYF.

This clone was seen only once. The chain combines TRBV12-3 or TRBV12-4 with TRBJ1-1, with D tentatively TRBD1 (5 bases). V was clipped by 10 bases and J by 5 bases, with 17 bases between them. This CDR3 region has 13 residues. CDR3 loop: CAILRGGGTEAFF. The CDR3 nucleotides read TGTGCCATATTGAGGGGAGGTGGAACTGAAGCTTTCTTT.

The chain combines TRBV4-1 with TRBJ2-7, with D uncertain. V lost 6 bases and J 0 bases, leaving 12 bases between the germline ends. CDR1 is MGHRA, CDR2 YSYEKL, per germline. CDR3 length: 14 amino acids. Here the CDR3 DNA reads TGCGCCAGCAGATGGGCGGAGAGCTCCTACGAGCAGTACTTC. Residues: CASRWAESSYEQYF.

V and J are TRBV4-1 and TRBJ2-2; 8 bases align to TRBD2. Germline V lookup: CDR1 MGHRA, CDR2 YSYEKL. Losses at the gene ends were 2 bases for V and 4 bases for J; bases not matched to a gene: 6. This CDR3 region has 16 residues. The CDR3 reads CASSQRRGATTGELFF. CDR3 coding DNA: TGCGCCAGCAGCCAACGGCGGGGGGCCACCACCGGGGAGCTGTTTTTT.

This chain uses TRBV19 with TRBJ2-7; D may be TRBD1 (6 bases). V was clipped by 3 bases and J by 5 bases, with 17 bases between them. Per germline, CDR1 LNHDA and CDR2 SQIVND (reference sequence). This CDR3 has 15 residues. CDR3 sequence reads: CASSIRTGIRNEQYF. Here the CDR3 DNA reads TGTGCCAGTAGTATCAGAACAGGGATAAGGAACGAGCAGTACTTC.

V usage is TRBV5-4 and J usage is TRBJ2-1; 8 bases align to TRBD2. This CDR3 comprises 15 residues. Germline V gene sequence: CDR1 SGHNT, CDR2 YYREEE (reference sequence). V shed 1 base and J 5 bases; nucleotides not matched to a gene: 5. DNA for the CDR3: TGTGCCAGCAGCTTGCGTCGGGGGGGCAACAATGAGCAGTTCTTC. It specifies CASSLRRGGNNEQFF.

The gene calls are TRBV19 and TRBJ1-1; D is uncertain. Germline CDR1 and CDR2: LNHDA and SQIVND (reference sequence). V was pared by 3 bases and J by 5 bases, with 22 bases between. The CDR3 is 17 amino acids. CDR3 protein: CASSMGGLYGERTEAFF. The DNA for the CDR3 is TGTGCCAGTAGTATGGGAGGACTATACGGGGAGAGGACTGAAGCTTTCTTT. The full variable domain, completed using reference TRBV19 and TRBJ1-1, is DGGITQSPKYLFRKEGQNVTLSCEQNLNHDAMYWYRQDPGQGLRLIYYSQIVNDFQKGDIAEGYSVSREKKESFPLTVTSAQKNPTAFYLCASSMGGLYGERTEAFFGQGTRLTVV.

The V call is TRBV27, the J call TRBJ1-2; 8 nucleotides align to TRBD1. The CDR3 has 14 residues. The germline gives CDR1 MNHEY, CDR2 SMNVEV (reference sequence). Germline trimming cut 5 bases from V and 1 base from J; bases unmatched to any gene: 3. CDR3 bases: TGTGCCAGCAGTGCGACAGGGGATAACTATGGCTACACCTTC. Amino acid sequence: CASSATGDNYGYTF.

The J gene is TRBJ1-6, the V gene TRBV4-2, with D possibly being TRBD1 (5 bases). The V end was cut by 0 bases, the J end by 0 bases, with 15 bases between. Looked up from germline, CDR1 is LGHNA and CDR2 is YNFKEQ. This CDR3 spans 19 amino acids. The CDR3 reads CASSQDMGTVDSYNSPLHF. The CDR3 nucleotides read TGTGCCAGCAGCCAAGATATGGGGACGGTAGACTCCTATAATTCACCCCTCCACTTT.

This clone was seen more than once but under ten times. The gene calls are TRBV7-9 and TRBJ2-7; 7 nucleotides match TRBD1. Per germline, CDR1 SEHNR and CDR2 FQNEAQ (reference sequence). This CDR3 comprises 15 residues. Trimming took 6 bases from V and 7 from J; bases not matched to a gene: 15. For the CDR3, the DNA is TGTGCCAGCAGACCCGAGACAGGGCCGTTTGGAGAGCAGTACTTC. Translating it yields CASRPETGPFGEQYF.

The J gene is TRBJ1-5, the V gene TRBV28; TRBD1 matches at 8 bases. This CDR3 is 15 amino acids long. Trimming removed 3 bases from V and 5 bases from J; junction bases left unmatched: 6. Germline V gene lookup returns CDR1 MDHEN and CDR2 SYDVKM. The CDR3 sequence is CASSLAGGEHQPQHF. The CDR3 DNA sequence: TGTGCCAGCAGTTTGGCAGGGGGCGAACATCAGCCCCAGCATTTT.

The count of this clone is one. The rearrangement joins TRBV4-3 to TRBJ2-3; D unclear. Per germline, CDR1 LGHNA and CDR2 YSLEER. V shed 1 base and J shed 4 bases, with 15 bases lying between them. The CDR3 loop spans 16 amino acids. The CDR3, as DNA: TGCGCCAGCAGCCAAGGATCCCGATATATCGCAGATACGCAGTATTTT. Encoded protein: CASSQGSRYIADTQYF.

This rearrangement joins TRBV10-3 to TRBJ2-2, with D unclear. Germline V gives CDR1 ENHRY, CDR2 SYGVKD. The CDR3 runs 17 residues. The V and J ends lost 0 bases and 0 bases respectively, with 11 bases between them. The CDR3 nucleotides read TGTGCCATCAGTGAGTCGTTCAACCAACCGAACACCGGGGAGCTGTTTTTT. Translation gives CAISESFNQPNTGELFF.

Remarks on this clone: The germline gene is not matched at one end of the junction; a read error may be the cause. The chain employs TRBV6-6 and TRBJ1-2, with 12 bases aligning to TRBD1. CDR1 and CDR2 (germline): MNHNY, SVGAGI (reference sequence). The CDR3 length is 15 residues. The CDR3: CASSYQSRDRGRNGF. In nucleotides, the CDR3 is TGTGCCAGCAGTTACCAGTCCCGGGACAGGGGGCGGAACGGATTC.

The chain recombines TRBV7-2 with TRBJ1-2, with 8 bases that match TRBD1. This CDR3 spans 15 amino acids. The ends lost 1 base at V and 7 bases at J; junction bases unmatched: 8. Germline CDR1 and CDR2: SGHTA and FQGNSA. The chain's CDR3 is CASSLGDRGSPGYTF. Written as DNA, the CDR3 is TGTGCCAGCAGCTTAGGAGACAGGGGTTCTCCTGGCTACACCTTC.

This clone was detected once. The chain recombines TRBV6-2 or TRBV6-3 with TRBJ2-1, with D possibly matching TRBD2 (6 bases). The germline CDR1 and CDR2 sequences are MNHEY and SVGEGT. Trimming stripped 5 bases from V and 6 bases from J, with 11 bases between. The CDR3 runs 13 residues. The CDR3 reads CASSASDSNEQFF. The CDR3 coding sequence is TGTGCCAGCAGTGCTAGCGACAGCAATGAGCAGTTCTTC.

The chain joins TRBV28 to TRBJ1-1, with D possibly TRBD1 on 6 matching bases. The V end lost 3 bases, the J end lost 11 bases, and 16 bases lay between the germline ends. The germline V gene has CDR1 MDHEN and CDR2 SYDVKM. The CDR3 has 13 residues. CDR3 in amino acids: CASSLGQGRVAFF. Here the CDR3 DNA reads TGTGCCAGCAGTTTGGGGCAGGGGAGGGTCGCTTTCTTT.

The chain uses TRBV28 and TRBJ2-7, with TRBD1 matching over 7 bases. The CDR3 spans 17 residues. After removal of 3 bases from V and 0 bases from J, the junction contained 11 bases not matched to a gene. The V gene's germline CDR1 is MDHEN and CDR2 SYDVKM. In DNA, the CDR3 is TGTGCCAGCAGTTTTCTTTCCTGGGGACAGAACTCCTACGAGCAGTACTTC. It specifies CASSFLSWGQNSYEQYF.

This rearrangement joins TRBV7-2 to TRBJ2-7; no clear D gene. CDR1 SGHTA and CDR2 FQGNSA come from the germline V gene. The CDR3 totals 13 residues. V was trimmed by 1 base and J by 2 bases, leaving 6 bases between them. As DNA, the CDR3 is TGTGCCAGCAGCTTAGGTGTCACCTACGAGCAGTACTTC. Residues: CASSLGVTYEQYF.

J is TRBJ1-3 and V is TRBV19; D gene unclear. Germline assignment: CDR1 LNHDA and CDR2 SQIVND (reference sequence). Trimming stripped 3 bases from V and 6 bases from J, with 9 bases between. This CDR3 region has 13 residues. The CDR3 DNA reads TGTGCCAGTAGTATCGGAAACGAAAACACCATATATTTT. Its protein product is CASSIGNENTIYF.